Below, 7 T cell receptor beta chains from the same sample are listed, as sequenced in a study of cytomegalovirus exposure and HLA in healthy donors. The PCR used 60 Vbeta and 13 Jbeta primers. Produced via immunoSEQ multiplex PCR; TCRdb's table is partial and in-frame only. The table has fewer than 200,000 clones, about 65% seen once. Material for sequencing was PBMCs. These receptors were collected from a woman between 18 and 30 years old in good health and CMV-seropositive.

V is TRBV5-1 and J is TRBJ1-5, with unresolved D. V lost 0 bases and J 1 base, leaving 8 bases between the germline ends. This CDR3 has 15 residues. Germline V lookup: CDR1 SGHRS, CDR2 YFSETQ. In nucleotides, the CDR3 is TGCGCCAGCAGCTTGGGAGGCAGCAGCAATCAGCCCCAGCATTTT. Its protein is CASSLGGSSNQPQHF.

The chain recombines TRBV29-1 with TRBJ1-2; 8 bases are a match to TRBD1. The V and J ends lost 7 bases and 8 bases, in that order; junction bases with no gene match: 15. CDR3 length: 14 residues. Germline CDR1 and CDR2: SQVTM and ANQGSEA. The CDR3 reads CSALREDRAWGYTF. The DNA of the CDR3 is TGCAGCGCTCTACGGGAGGACAGGGCTTGGGGCTACACCTTC.

This sequence joins TRBV27 and TRBJ2-7; perhaps TRBD2 as D (6 bases). Germline V CDR1 and CDR2: MNHEY, SMNVEV (reference sequence). CDR3 length: 15 residues. V lost 5 bases to trimming and J lost 4 bases, with 18 bases between them. This CDR3 reads CASSHSGTPPYEQYF. CDR3 nucleotide sequence: TGTGCCAGCAGTCATTCCGGGACTCCCCCATACGAGCAGTACTTC.

This rearrangement joins TRBV27 to TRBJ1-1; D remains ambiguous. The CDR3 totals 14 residues. Germline V gene sequence: CDR1 MNHEY, CDR2 SMNVEV (reference sequence). Between the trimmed V and J ends, which lost 6 bases and 4 bases, there was a span of 15 bases. The CDR3 sequence is CASSPGGLRTEAFF. For the CDR3, the DNA is TGTGCCAGCAGCCCGGGTGGTTTGCGCACTGAAGCTTTCTTT.

The chain joins TRBV27 to TRBJ2-7; possibly TRBD1 for D (7 bases). The ends were cut back, 2 bases at V and 4 bases at J, with 15 bases in the middle. This CDR3 contains 15 residues. Per germline, CDR1 MNHEY and CDR2 SMNVEV (reference sequence). CDR3 sequence reads: CASSLAGQGVYEQYF. The CDR3 DNA sequence: TGTGCCAGCAGTTTAGCGGGGCAGGGGGTATACGAGCAGTACTTC.

The chain uses TRBV27 and TRBJ2-7; TRBD2 agrees at 7 bases. Trimming took 0 bases from V and 0 from J; bases not matched to a gene: 5. Germline assignment: CDR1 MNHEY and CDR2 SMNVEV (reference sequence). The CDR3 consists of 16 residues. Here the CDR3 reads CASSLSSGGVSYEQYF. The DNA for the CDR3 is TGTGCCAGCAGTTTATCGTCGGGAGGCGTCTCCTACGAGCAGTACTTC.

The chain carries TRBV5-1 and TRBJ2-7, with D perhaps matching TRBD1 (5 bases). V dropped 0 bases and J dropped 3 bases, with 13 bases sitting between them. This CDR3 spans 15 amino acids. Germline V lookup: CDR1 SGHRS, CDR2 YFSETQ. The CDR3 loop is CASSLGSGPFYEQYF. The CDR3 DNA follows: TGCGCCAGCAGCTTGGGGTCAGGGCCTTTCTACGAGCAGTACTTC. Variable domain in full (rest from reference TRBV5-1 and TRBJ2-7): KAGVTQTPRYLIKTRGQQVTLSCSPISGHRSVSWYQQTPGQGLQFLFEYFSETQRNKGNFPGRFSGRQFSNSRSEMNVSTLELGDSALYLCASSLGSGPFYEQYFGPGTRLTVT.